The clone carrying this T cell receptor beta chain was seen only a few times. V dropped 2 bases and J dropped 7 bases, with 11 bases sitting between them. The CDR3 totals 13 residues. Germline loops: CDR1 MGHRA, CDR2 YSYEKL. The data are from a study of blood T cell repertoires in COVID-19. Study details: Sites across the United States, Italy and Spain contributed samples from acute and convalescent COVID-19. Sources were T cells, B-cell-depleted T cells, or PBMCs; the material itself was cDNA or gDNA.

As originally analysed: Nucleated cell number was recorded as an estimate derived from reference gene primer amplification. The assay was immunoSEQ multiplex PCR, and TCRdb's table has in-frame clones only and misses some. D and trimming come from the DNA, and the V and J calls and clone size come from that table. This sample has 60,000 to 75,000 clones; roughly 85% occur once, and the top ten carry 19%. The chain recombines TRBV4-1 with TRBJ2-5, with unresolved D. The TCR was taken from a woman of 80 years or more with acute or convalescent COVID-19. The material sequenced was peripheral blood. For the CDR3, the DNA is TGCGCCAGCAGCCAACTAGTCCGCGTGACCCAGTACTTC. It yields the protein CASSQLVRVTQYF.